This T cell receptor (beta chain) is from a study of T-cell reconstitution after alpha-beta-depleted transplantation in children. Construction of the TCRbeta library involved unique molecular identifiers. MiXCR, run by TCRdb on the PCR reads, gives a single entry per CDR3 protein. The sample contains roughly 400,000 distinct CDR3 sequences, 43% of which appear only once. General study points: Several hundred rapidly expanded clones from non-depleted graft cells reportedly supplied alpha-beta T cells about two months post-transplant.

As to this clonotype: Its antigen is as yet unknown.

V lost 3 bases, J lost 6 bases, and 9 bases lay in between. The CDR3 has 13 amino acids. Germline-derived CDR1 and CDR2 are MGHRA and YSYEKL. The receptor was isolated from a girl aged 2 to 10 with aplastic anemia, due to receive a stem cell transplant. The sample was PBMCs, taken before TCRalphabeta/CD19-depleted stem cell transplant. The chain has TRBV4-1 and TRBJ2-1; D is ambiguous. CDR3 region: CASSQNMANEQFF. The DNA of the CDR3 is TGCGCCAGCAGCCAGAACATGGCCAATGAGCAGTTCTTC.